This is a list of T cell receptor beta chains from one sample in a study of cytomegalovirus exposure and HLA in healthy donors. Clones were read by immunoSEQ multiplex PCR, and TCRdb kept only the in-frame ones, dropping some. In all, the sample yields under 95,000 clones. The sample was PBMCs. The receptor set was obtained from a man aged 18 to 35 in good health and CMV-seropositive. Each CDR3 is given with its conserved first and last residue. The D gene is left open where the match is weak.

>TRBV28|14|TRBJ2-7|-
CASSFAGASYEQYF
TGTGCCAGCAGTTTTGCAGGGGCCTCCTACGAGCAGTACTTC
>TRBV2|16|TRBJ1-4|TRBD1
CASSDGTATTNEKLFF
TGTGCCAGCAGTGATGGGACAGCGACAACTAATGAAAAACTGTTTTTT
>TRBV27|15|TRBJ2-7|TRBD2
CASSYRLAGTYEQYF
TGTGCCAGCAGTTACCGACTAGCGGGAACCTACGAGCAGTACTTC
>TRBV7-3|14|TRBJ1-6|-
CASSLGGAESPLHF
TGTGCCAGCAGCTTAGGGGGGGCCGAGTCACCCCTCCACTTT
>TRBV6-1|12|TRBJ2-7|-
CASRRGAAEQYF
TGTGCCAGCCGCAGGGGCGCGGCCGAGCAGTACTTC
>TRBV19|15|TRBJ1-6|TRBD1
CASNRGAGGNSPLHF
TGTGCCAGTAACCGAGGGGCAGGGGGTAATTCACCCCTCCACTTT
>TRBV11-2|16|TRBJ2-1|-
CASSSLVRGAGAGQFF
TGTGCCAGCAGCTCCCTGGTCAGGGGCGCGGGCGCCGGACAGTTCTTC
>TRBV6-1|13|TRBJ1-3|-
CASSAYSGNTIYF
TGTGCCAGCAGCGCGTACTCTGGAAACACCATATATTTT
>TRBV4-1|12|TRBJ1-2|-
CASSQGTDGYTF
TGCGCCAGCAGCCAAGGGACAGATGGCTACACCTTC
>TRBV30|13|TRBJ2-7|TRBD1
CAWSTGGSYEQYF
TGTGCCTGGAGTACAGGGGGTTCCTACGAGCAGTACTTC
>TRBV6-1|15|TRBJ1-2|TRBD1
CASSEEVGGPRGYTF
TGTGCCAGCAGTGAAGAAGTAGGGGGCCCGCGAGGCTACACCTTC
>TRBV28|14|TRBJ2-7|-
CASSLMVRLYEQYF
TGTGCCAGCAGTTTAATGGTCCGACTCTACGAGCAGTACTTC
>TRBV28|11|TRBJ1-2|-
CASSANGGYTF
TGTGCCAGCAGTGCAAACGGTGGCTACACCTTC
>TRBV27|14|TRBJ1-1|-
CASSYSWGGTEAFF
TGTGCCAGCAGTTACTCGTGGGGAGGCACTGAAGCTTTCTTT
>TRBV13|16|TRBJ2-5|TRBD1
CASSPTGTGVEETQYF
TGTGCCAGCAGCCCTACCGGGACAGGGGTTGAGGAGACCCAGTACTTC
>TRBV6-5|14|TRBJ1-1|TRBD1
CASSPDRGTLEAFF
TGTGCCAGCAGTCCGGACAGGGGGACCCTTGAAGCTTTCTTT
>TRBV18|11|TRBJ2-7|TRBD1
CASSGTVEQYF
TGTGCCAGCTCAGGGACAGTCGAGCAGTACTTC
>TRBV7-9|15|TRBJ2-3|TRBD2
CASSPTSAFTDTQYF
TGTGCCAGCAGCCCGACTAGCGCGTTCACAGATACGCAGTATTTT
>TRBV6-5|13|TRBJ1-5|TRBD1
CASGQGGGQPQHF
TGTGCCTCGGGACAGGGAGGAGGTCAGCCCCAGCATTTT
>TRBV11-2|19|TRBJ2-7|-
CASSFWRGLKDGVATEQYF
TGTGCCAGCAGCTTTTGGAGGGGACTTAAGGATGGGGTGGCGACCGAGCAGTACTTC
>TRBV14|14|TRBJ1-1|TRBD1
CASSPGQGPPEAFF
TGTGCCAGCAGCCCGGGACAGGGGCCGCCTGAAGCTTTCTTT
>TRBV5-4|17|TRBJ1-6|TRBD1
CASSLGKRDRGNSPLHF
TGTGCCAGCAGCTTGGGGAAGCGGGACAGGGGAAATTCACCCCTCCACTTT
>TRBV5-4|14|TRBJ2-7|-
CASSSLDSSYEQYF
TGTGCCAGCAGCTCCTTAGACAGCTCCTACGAGCAGTACTTC
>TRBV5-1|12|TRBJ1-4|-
CANQQGAEKLFF
TGCGCCAACCAACAGGGAGCCGAAAAACTGTTTTTT
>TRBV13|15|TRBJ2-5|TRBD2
CASSFRGGAGKTQYF
TGTGCCAGCAGCTTCCGCGGGGGGGCGGGGAAGACCCAGTACTTC
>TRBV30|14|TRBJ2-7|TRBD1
CAWETGGIFYEQYF
TGTGCCTGGGAGACAGGGGGTATTTTCTACGAGCAGTACTTC
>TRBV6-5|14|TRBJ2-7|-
CASSYSSKTDEQYF
TGTGCCAGCAGTTACTCGAGTAAGACAGACGAGCAGTACTTC
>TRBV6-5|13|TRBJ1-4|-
CASTRERHEKLFF
TGTGCCAGCACCAGGGAACGGCACGAAAAACTGTTTTTT
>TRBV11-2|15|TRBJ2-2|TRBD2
CASPTTSGFTGELFF
TGTGCCAGCCCCACGACTAGCGGGTTTACCGGGGAGCTGTTTTTT
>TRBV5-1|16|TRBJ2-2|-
CASTPLVASDTGELFF
TGCGCCAGCACCCCCCTCGTCGCCAGTGACACCGGGGAGCTGTTTTTT
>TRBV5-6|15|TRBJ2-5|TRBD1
CASSPDRAPAGTQYF
TGTGCCAGCAGCCCAGACAGGGCGCCAGCAGGGACCCAGTACTTC
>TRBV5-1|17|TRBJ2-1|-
CASSLEGRTPVYNEQFF
TGCGCCAGCAGCTTGGAAGGCAGGACTCCGGTCTACAATGAGCAGTTCTTC
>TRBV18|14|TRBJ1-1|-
CASSPQGWNTEAFF
TGTGCCAGCTCACCCCAGGGGTGGAACACTGAAGCTTTCTTT
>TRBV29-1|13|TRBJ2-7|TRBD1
CSATGTASYEQYF
TGCAGCGCTACCGGGACAGCCTCCTACGAGCAGTACTTC
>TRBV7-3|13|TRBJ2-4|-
CASSPDSGYIQYF
TGTGCCAGCAGCCCCGACAGTGGGTACATTCAGTACTTC
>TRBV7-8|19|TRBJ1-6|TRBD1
CASSLDTGTGALYNSPLHF
TGTGCCAGCAGCTTAGATACCGGGACAGGGGCCCTTTATAATTCACCCCTCCACTTT
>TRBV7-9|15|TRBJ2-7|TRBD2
CASSSGTSGNYEQYF
TGTGCCAGCAGCTCAGGGACTAGCGGCAACTACGAGCAGTACTTC
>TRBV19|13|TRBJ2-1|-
CASSILTAYRQFF
TGTGCCAGTAGTATCCTGACAGCGTACAGGCAGTTCTTC
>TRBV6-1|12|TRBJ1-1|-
CASSIRDTEAFF
TGTGCCAGCAGTATACGGGACACCGAAGCTTTCTTT
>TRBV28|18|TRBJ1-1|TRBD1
CASSSLGGDGTVNTEAFF
TGTGCCAGCAGTTCCTTAGGAGGGGATGGGACAGTGAACACTGAAGCTTTCTTT
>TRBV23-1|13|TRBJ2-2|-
CASSQGSSGELFF
TGCGCCAGCAGTCAAGGCAGTTCCGGGGAGCTGTTTTTT
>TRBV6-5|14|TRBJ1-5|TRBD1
CASSDRGSDQPQHF
TGTGCCAGCAGTGACAGGGGATCGGATCAGCCCCAGCATTTT
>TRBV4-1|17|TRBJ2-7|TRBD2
CASSQDPLAMNSYEQYF
TGCGCCAGCAGCCAAGACCCACTAGCGATGAACTCCTACGAGCAGTACTTC
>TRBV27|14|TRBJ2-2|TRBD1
CASSFTGGVSRLFF
TGTGCCAGCAGTTTCACAGGGGGAGTTTCGCGGCTGTTTTTT
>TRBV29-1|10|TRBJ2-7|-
CSVETGRQYF
TGCAGCGTTGAAACAGGGAGGCAGTACTTC
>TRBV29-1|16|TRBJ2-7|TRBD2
CSVEGPASGRSLEQYF
TGCAGCGTTGAAGGGCCGGCTAGCGGGAGGTCCCTCGAGCAGTACTTC
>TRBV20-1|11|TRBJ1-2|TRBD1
CSAIHRGGYTF
TGCAGTGCTATCCACAGGGGGGGCTACACCTTC
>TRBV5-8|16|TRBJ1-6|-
CASSLSTGRVGSPLHF
TGTGCCAGCAGCTTGTCGACCGGGAGGGTCGGGTCACCCCTCCACTTT
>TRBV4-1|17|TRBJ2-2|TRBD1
CASSQKGQGSDTGELFF
TGCGCCAGCAGCCAGAAGGGACAGGGATCAGACACCGGGGAGCTGTTTTTT
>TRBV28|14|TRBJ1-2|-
CASSLNGGDYGYTF
TGTGCCAGCAGTTTAAACGGAGGGGACTATGGCTACACCTTC
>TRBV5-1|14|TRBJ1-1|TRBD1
CASSRGTVGTEAFF
TGCGCCAGCAGCCGGGGGACAGTGGGCACTGAAGCTTTCTTT
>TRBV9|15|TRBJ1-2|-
CASSVEPRGGYGYTF
TGTGCCAGCAGCGTAGAACCTAGAGGTGGCTATGGCTACACCTTC